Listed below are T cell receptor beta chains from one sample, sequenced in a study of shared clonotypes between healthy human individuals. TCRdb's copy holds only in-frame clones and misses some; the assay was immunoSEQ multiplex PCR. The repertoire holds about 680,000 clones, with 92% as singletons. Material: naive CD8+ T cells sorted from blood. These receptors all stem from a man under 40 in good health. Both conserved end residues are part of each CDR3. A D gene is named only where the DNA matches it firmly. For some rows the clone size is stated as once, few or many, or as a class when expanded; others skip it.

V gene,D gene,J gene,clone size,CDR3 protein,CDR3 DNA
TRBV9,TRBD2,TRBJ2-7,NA,CASSAGTSENEQYF,TGTGCCAGCAGCGCGGGGACTAGCGAGAACGAGCAGTACTTC
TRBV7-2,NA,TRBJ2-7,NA,CASSLPTSKSSYEQYF,TGTGCCAGCAGCTTGCCGACTAGTAAGAGCTCCTACGAGCAGTACTTC
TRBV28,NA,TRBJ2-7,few,CASSPGLYEQYF,TGTGCCAGCAGTCCCGGACTTTACGAGCAGTACTTC
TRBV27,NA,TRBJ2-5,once,CASSTSRTYQETQYF,TGTGCCAGCAGTACCTCCCGGACTTACCAAGAGACCCAGTACTTC
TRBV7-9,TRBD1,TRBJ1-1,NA,CASVHRGNTEAFF,TGTGCCAGCGTCCACAGGGGGAACACTGAAGCTTTCTTT
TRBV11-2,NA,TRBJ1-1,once,CASSLWGGTEAFF,TGTGCCAGCAGCTTATGGGGCGGGACTGAAGCTTTCTTT
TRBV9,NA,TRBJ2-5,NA,CASSVVSGPPETQYF,TGTGCCAGCAGCGTAGTATCCGGGCCACCCGAGACCCAGTACTTC
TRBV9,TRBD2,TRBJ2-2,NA,CASSLAGGPSGELFF,TGTGCCAGCAGCCTAGCGGGAGGGCCTTCCGGGGAGCTGTTTTTT
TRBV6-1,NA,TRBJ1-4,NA,CASSQARAYGVNEKLFF,TGTGCCAGCAGTCAAGCCCGGGCCTATGGGGTTAATGAAAAACTGTTTTTT
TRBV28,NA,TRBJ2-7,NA,CASSLSRAQHDYEQYF,TGTGCCAGCAGTTTATCCAGGGCCCAGCACGACTACGAGCAGTACTTC
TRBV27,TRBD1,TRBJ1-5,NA,CASSGQGRQPQHF,TGTGCCAGCAGCGGACAGGGGCGTCAGCCCCAGCATTTT
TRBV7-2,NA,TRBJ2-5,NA,CASSLAQLEGVQETQYF,TGTGCCAGCAGCTTAGCCCAGCTAGAAGGGGTTCAAGAGACCCAGTACTTC
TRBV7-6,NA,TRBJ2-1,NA,CASSLAWETVSYNEQFF,TGTGCCAGCAGCTTAGCTTGGGAGACAGTCTCCTACAATGAGCAGTTCTTC
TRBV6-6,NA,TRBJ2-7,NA,CASSYGGKGPTYEQYF,TGTGCCAGCAGTTACGGGGGGAAGGGGCCAACCTACGAGCAGTACTTC
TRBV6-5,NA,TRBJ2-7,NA,CASSYSSYVLSEQYF,TGTGCCAGCAGTTACTCTTCTTACGTCCTTTCCGAGCAGTACTTC